This T cell receptor beta chain was sequenced in a study of blood T cell repertoires in COVID-19. About the study: T cells, B-cell-depleted T cells, or PBMCs supplied cDNA or gDNA.

This clone has more than one count but fewer than ten. In the original workflow: Estimated nucleated cell counts came from reference gene primer amplification. Profiling relied on immunoSEQ multiplex PCR, and the TCRdb table lists in-frame clones only, not all of them. The V and J calls and the clone size are those of that table, but D and trimming were determined from the DNA. Of around 240,000 clones listed, roughly 83% are singletons. The sequenced material came from peripheral blood. This clonotype was sampled from a woman aged 50 to 60 with acute or convalescent COVID-19.

The CDR3 protein is CASSLETAGGPGELFF. CDR3 DNA: TGTGCCAGCAGCTTAGAAACTGCGGGAGGGCCCGGGGAGCTGTTTTTT. The chain combines TRBV11-1 with TRBJ2-2; 9 bases fit TRBD2. The V segment lost 1 base and the J segment 6 bases; nucleotides outside the gene matches: 6. Germline lookup yields CDR1 SGHAT and CDR2 FQDESV (reference sequence). The length of the CDR3 is 16 residues.